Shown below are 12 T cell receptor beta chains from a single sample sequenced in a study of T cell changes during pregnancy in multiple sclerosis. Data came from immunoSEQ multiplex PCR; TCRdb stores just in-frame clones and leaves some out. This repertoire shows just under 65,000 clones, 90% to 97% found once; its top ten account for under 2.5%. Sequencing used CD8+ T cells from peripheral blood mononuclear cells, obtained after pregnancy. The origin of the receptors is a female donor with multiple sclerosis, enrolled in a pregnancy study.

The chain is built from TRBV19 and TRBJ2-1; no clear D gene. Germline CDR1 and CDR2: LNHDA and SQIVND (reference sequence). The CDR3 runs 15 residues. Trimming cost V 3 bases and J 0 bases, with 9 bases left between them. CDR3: CASSIMPGSYNEQFF. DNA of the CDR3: TGTGCCAGTAGTATCATGCCCGGCTCCTACAATGAGCAGTTCTTC.

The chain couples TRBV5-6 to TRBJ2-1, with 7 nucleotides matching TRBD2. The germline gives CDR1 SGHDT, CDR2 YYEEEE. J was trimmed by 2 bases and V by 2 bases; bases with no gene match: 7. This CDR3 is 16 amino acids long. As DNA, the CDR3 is TGTGCCAGCAGCTTTGGGGGAGGGGACCCCTACAATGAGCAGTTCTTC. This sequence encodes CASSFGGGDPYNEQFF. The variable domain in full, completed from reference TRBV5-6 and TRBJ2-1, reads DAGVTQSPTHLIKTRGQQVTLRCSPKSGHDTVSWYQQALGQGPQFIFQYYEEEERQRGNFPDRFSGHQFPNYSSELNVNALLLGDSALYLCASSFGGGDPYNEQFFGPGTRLTVL.

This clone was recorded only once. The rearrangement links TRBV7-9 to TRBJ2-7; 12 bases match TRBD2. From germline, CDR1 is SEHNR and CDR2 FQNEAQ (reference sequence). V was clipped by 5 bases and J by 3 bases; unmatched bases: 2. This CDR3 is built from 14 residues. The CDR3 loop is CASSLTSGSYEQYF. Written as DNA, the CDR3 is TGTGCCAGCAGCCTGACTAGCGGGAGCTACGAGCAGTACTTC. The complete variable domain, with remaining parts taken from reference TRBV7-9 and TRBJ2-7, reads DTGVSQNPRHKITKRGQNVTFRCDPISEHNRLYWYRQTLGQGPEFLTYFQNEAQLEKSRLLSDRFSAERPKGSFSTLEIQRTEQGDSAMYLCASSLTSGSYEQYFGPGTRLTVT.

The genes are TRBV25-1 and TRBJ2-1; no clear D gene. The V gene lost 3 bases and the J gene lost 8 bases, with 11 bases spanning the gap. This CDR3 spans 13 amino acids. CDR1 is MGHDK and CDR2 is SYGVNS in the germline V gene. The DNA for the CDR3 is TGTGCCAGCAGTGAGGGTAGCTGGGATGAGCAGTTCTTC. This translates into CASSEGSWDEQFF.

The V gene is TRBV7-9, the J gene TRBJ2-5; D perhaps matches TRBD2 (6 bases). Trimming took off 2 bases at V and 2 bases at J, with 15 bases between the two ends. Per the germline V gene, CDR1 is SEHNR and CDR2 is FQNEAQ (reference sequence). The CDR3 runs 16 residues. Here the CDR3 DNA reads TGTGCCAGCAGCTTACCCCCCCCTAGCGCGCAAGAGACCCAGTACTTC. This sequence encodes CASSLPPPSAQETQYF.

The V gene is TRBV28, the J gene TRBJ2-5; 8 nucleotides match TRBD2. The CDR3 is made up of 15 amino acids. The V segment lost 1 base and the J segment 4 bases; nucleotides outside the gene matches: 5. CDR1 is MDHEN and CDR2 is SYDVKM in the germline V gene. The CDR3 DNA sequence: TGTGCCAGCAGTTTATCCCTCGGGGGGGTAGAGACCCAGTACTTC. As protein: CASSLSLGGVETQYF.

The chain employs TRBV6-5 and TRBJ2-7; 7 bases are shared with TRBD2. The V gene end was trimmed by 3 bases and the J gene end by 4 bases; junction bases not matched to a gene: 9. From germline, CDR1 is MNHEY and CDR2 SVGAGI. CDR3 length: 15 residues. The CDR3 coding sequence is TGTGCCAGCAGTTATGCGTCTAGCGGACTGTACGAGCAGTACTTC. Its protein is CASSYASSGLYEQYF.

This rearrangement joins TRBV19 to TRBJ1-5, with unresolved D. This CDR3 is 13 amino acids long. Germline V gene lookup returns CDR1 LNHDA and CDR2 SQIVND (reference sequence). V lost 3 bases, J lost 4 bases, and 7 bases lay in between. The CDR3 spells CASSITPNQPQHF. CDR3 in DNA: TGTGCCAGTAGTATTACACCAAATCAGCCCCAGCATTTT.

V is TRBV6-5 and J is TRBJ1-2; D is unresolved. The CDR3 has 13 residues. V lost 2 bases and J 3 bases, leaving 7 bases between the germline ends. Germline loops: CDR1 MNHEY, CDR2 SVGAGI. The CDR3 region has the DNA TGTGCCAGCAGTTACGGCTCAGACTATGGCTACACCTTC. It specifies CASSYGSDYGYTF.

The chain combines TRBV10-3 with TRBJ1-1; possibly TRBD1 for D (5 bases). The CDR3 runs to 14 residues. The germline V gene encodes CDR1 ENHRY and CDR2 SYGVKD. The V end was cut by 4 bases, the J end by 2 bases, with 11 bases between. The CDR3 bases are TGTGCCATCAGTGGCGGGACGGCTAACACTGAAGCTTTCTTT. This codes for CAISGGTANTEAFF.

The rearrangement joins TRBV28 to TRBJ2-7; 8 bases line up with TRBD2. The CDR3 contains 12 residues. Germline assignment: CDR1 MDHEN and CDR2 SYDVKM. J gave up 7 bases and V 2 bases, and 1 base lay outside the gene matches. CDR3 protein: CASSLAGGEQYF. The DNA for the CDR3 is TGTGCCAGCAGTTTAGCGGGAGGTGAGCAGTACTTC.

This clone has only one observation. CDR3 nucleotide sequence: TGTGCCAGCAGTCCGGGACTAGCGGGACGGACCTACGAGCAGTACTTC. It translates to CASSPGLAGRTYEQYF. The chain couples TRBV28 to TRBJ2-7; 13 bases align to TRBD2. The CDR3 extends over 16 amino acids. V gave up 5 bases and J gave up 2 bases; unmatched junction bases: 6. Germline values: CDR1 MDHEN, CDR2 SYDVKM.